This entry features one T cell receptor (beta chain) sequence. Excluded: other autoimmune disease, uncontrolled infection, pregnancy or lactation. The PBMCs used were ones drawn from less than 12 ml of fresh peripheral blood. These data originate in a study of Graves' ophthalmopathy and Graves' hyperthyroidism. Amplification from RNA transcripts yielded the TCR beta CDR3 regions. HTBI primers were used in a first-round RT-PCR, which preceded a second-round multiplex PCR. TCRdb ran MiXCR on the multiplex PCR reads and lists one entry per CDR3 protein. Of roughly 700,000 distinct CDR3 sequences listed, roughly 41% are singletons. CDR1 and CDR2 (germline): SGHNT, YYREEE (reference sequence). V gave up 7 bases and J gave up 7 bases; unmatched junction bases: 7. The CDR3 has 13 residues.

The origin of this receptor is an adult man with Graves' ophthalmopathy. The sequencing input was peripheral blood. The chain carries TRBV5-4 and TRBJ2-2; 7 bases are shared with TRBD1. CDR3 in DNA: TGTGCCAGCGGCCGACAGGGTGACGGGGAGCTGTTTTTT. Protein: CASGRQGDGELFF.